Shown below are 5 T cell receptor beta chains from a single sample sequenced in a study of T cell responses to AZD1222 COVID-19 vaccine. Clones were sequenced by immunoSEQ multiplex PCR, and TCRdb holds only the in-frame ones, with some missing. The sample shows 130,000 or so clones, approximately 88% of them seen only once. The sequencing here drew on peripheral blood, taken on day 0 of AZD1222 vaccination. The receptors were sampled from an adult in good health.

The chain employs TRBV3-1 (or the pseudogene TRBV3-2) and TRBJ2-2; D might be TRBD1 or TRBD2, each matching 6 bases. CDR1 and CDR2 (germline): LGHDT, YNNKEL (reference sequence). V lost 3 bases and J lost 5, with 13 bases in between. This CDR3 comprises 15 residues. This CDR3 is CASSQGGSGTGELFF. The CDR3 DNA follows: TGTGCCAGCAGCCAGGGGGGCTCTGGAACCGGGGAGCTGTTTTTT.

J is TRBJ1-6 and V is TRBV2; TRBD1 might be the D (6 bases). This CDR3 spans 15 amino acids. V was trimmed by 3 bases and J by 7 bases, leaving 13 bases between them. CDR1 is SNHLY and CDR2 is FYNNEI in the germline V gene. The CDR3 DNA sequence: TGTGCCAGCAGTGATCCGGTGGGGGCCAATTCACCCCTCCACTTT. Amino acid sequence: CASSDPVGANSPLHF.

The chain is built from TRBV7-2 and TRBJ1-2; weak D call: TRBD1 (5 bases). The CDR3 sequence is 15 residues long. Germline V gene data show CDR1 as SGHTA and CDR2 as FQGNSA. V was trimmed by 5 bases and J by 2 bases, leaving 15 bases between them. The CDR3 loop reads CASSLRDGGNYGYTF. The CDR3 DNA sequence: TGTGCCAGCAGCCTCCGGGACGGGGGGAACTATGGCTACACCTTC.

The CDR3 reads CASSGTGGTDTQYF. The DNA for the CDR3 is TGCGCCAGCAGCGGGACAGGGGGCACAGATACGCAGTATTTT. The V call is TRBV5-1, the J call TRBJ2-3; TRBD1 agrees at 10 bases. The CDR3 spans 14 residues. The trim removed 4 bases at V and 1 base at J, leaving 0 bases unmatched. Germline lookup yields CDR1 SGHRS and CDR2 YFSETQ.

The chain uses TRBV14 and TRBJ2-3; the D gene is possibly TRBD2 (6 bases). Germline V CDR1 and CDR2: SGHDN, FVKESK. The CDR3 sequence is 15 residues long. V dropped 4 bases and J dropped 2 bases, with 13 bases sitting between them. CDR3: CASSPLAGTTDTQYF. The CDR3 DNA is TGTGCCAGCAGCCCTCTGGCGGGGACCACAGATACGCAGTATTTT.